The sequence of this T cell receptor (beta chain) was determined in a study of blood T cell repertoires in COVID-19 (dated by TCRdb to the early 2020s). Regarding the complete study: Samples from collaborators originated in the United States, Italy and Spain and spanned both the acute and convalescent phases of COVID-19. The prospective study material was composed of cDNA or gDNA derived from T cells, B-cell-depleted T cells, or PBMCs. Subjects who had been exposed to COVID-19, were actively infected with it, or had recovered from it provided the deeply sampled blood TCRbeta repertoires that made up the dataset. The repertoires were released in a freely available public database meant as a resource for research on the immune response to SARS-CoV-2. The samples were drawn from two sources: the first 160 participants of the ongoing ImmuneRACE study, and approximately 1,300 subjects contributed by 6 global collaborators. The sample metadata nearly always contained a de-identified subject ID, COVID-19 status, age in years and sex. Where HLA class I and class II types were available, the types were taken from metadata supplied by the sample provider, not from assay-based typing. Summary of the overall study and its limitations: Clinical and demographic metadata were provided uncurated, with the amount varying by source and participant.

The junction shows trimming of 7 bases on V and 10 bases on J, plus 11 bases between the germline ends. Taken from cysteine to phenylalanine, the CDR3 has 11 residues. The only DNA kept is the CDR3, 33 bases in frame from the first base. The collaborating institutions used their own protocols to collect whole blood in K2EDTA tubes. For TCRbeta analysis, collaborator samples were shipped as frozen whole blood, as isolated PBMCs, or as DNA extracted from either sample type. Concerning this clone itself: Its antigen remains undetermined. Per-base qualities were not stored, and no clone one base away is much larger.

TCRbeta CDR3 regions were amplified from genomic DNA by means of the immunoSEQ Assay, a bias-controlled multiplex PCR. The authors' analysis ran thus. Nucleated cell counts per sample were estimated from amplification of reference gene primers within the assay. Sequence reads were collapsed and filtered to measure the absolute abundance of every unique TCRbeta CDR3 rearrangement. Productive Simpson clonality was computed per sample as the square root of Simpson's diversity index over productive rearrangements. Sourced from immuneACCESS, this table was stored by TCRdb with only in-frame sequences that have V and J called. A share of the clones is absent; for the studies checked, an unresolved V gene accounts for under half, and the remainder has no known explanation. V and J calls and clone size are those listed in that table; D and trimming were worked out from the DNA. This sample lists 35,000 to 50,000 clones; about nine tenths were detected once. Approximately 8% of the sample goes to the ten largest clones.

Source material: peripheral blood. The chain couples TRBV12-3 or TRBV12-4 to TRBJ2-1, with no reliable assignment of the D segment. This clonotype originated in a man in his fifties or sixties with active COVID-19. At the DNA level, the sequence is TGTGCCAGCACCACCCTTGGCGAGCAGTTCTTC. The resulting protein is CASTTLGEQFF.